The clone carrying this T cell receptor (beta chain) has just a few counts. Its antigen is as yet unknown. About 100,000 TCR templates per sample were assayed. Produced via immunoSEQ multiplex PCR; TCRdb's table is partial and in-frame only. The profile shows 95,000 to 100,000 clones, 92% of them singletons. The germline V gene has CDR1 SGHRS and CDR2 YFSETQ. V lost 4 bases, J lost 2 bases, and 6 bases stayed unmatched. The CDR3 has 15 residues. This sample is part of a study of siplizumab effects on memory and regulatory T cells. Overall study findings and caveats: For siplizumab cultures, the suppressive function of their proliferating Tregs was not confirmed. To unstimulated subsets, only a minor fraction of alloreactive clones could be mapped. Siplizumab, the agent tested, significantly reduced alloreactive sequences traceable to unstimulated CD4+ memory cells.

The sample comprised non-Treg CD4+ T cells sorted from blood. The chain has TRBV5-1 and TRBJ2-3; 8 bases agree with TRBD2. This receptor was taken from a human donor in good health. CDR3 sequence (DNA): TGCGCCAGCAGCCGACTAGCGTCAACCACAGATACGCAGTATTTT. Protein: CASSRLASTTDTQYF. Full variable domain (remainder filled in from reference TRBV5-1 and TRBJ2-3): KAGVTQTPRYLIKTRGQQVTLSCSPISGHRSVSWYQQTPGQGLQFLFEYFSETQRNKGNFPGRFSGRQFSNSRSEMNVSTLELGDSALYLCASSRLASTTDTQYFGPGTRLTVL.